Listed here is a single TCR beta chain. This clone was detected only a few times. This clone's antigen is unknown. No much larger clone is present one base from it, and per-base qualities are unavailable. This specimen comes from a study of blood T cell repertoires in COVID-19 (dated by TCRdb to the early 2020s). Background on the whole study: Samples covering the acute and convalescent phases of COVID-19 were provided by collaborators in the United States, Italy and Spain. The repertoires were made available in a free public database intended to serve as a resource for research on the immune response to SARS-CoV-2. A de-identified subject ID, COVID-19 status, age in years and sex were almost always included in the sample metadata. Samples came from the ongoing ImmuneRACE study (first 160 participants) plus 1,254 subjects from 6 global collaborators. The dataset comprised deeply sampled blood TCRbeta repertoires from subjects exposed to, actively infected with, or recovered from COVID-19. The prospective study material was composed of cDNA or gDNA derived from T cells, B-cell-depleted T cells, or PBMCs. Where HLA class I and class II types were available, the types were taken from metadata supplied by the sample provider, not from assay-based typing. The paper's findings and limits, for the study overall: The quantity of clinical and demographic metadata differed by source and by participant and was supplied without curation.

The collaborating institutions used their own protocols to collect whole blood in K2EDTA tubes. For TCRbeta analysis, collaborators shipped samples as frozen whole blood, isolated PBMCs, or DNA extracted from either of those sample types. The CDR3 spans 11 residues, from the cysteine through the phenylalanine. Solely the CDR3 DNA is kept, with 33 bases framed from the first base. CDR1 and CDR2 are drawn from the germline V gene: SGHDT, YYEEEE. At the junction V is shortened by 2 bases and J by 7 bases, with 6 bases in between. The immunoSEQ Assay, a bias-controlled multiplex PCR, was used to amplify TCRbeta CDR3 regions from genomic DNA. The authors processed their data as follows. Nucleated cell counts per sample were estimated from amplification of reference gene primers within the assay. To quantify the absolute abundance of each unique TCRbeta CDR3 rearrangement, sequence reads were collapsed and filtered. For each sample, productive Simpson clonality was calculated by taking the square root of Simpson's diversity index across productive rearrangements. TCRdb took over this immuneACCESS table, retaining in-frame rearrangements with V and J assigned. Such tables are incomplete; in checked studies, under half of the missing clones stem from an unresolved V gene, and the remainder is unexplained. That table supplies the V and J calls and clone size; D and trimming were determined from the DNA. The sample has 150,000 to 200,000 clones on record, around 79% of them singletons. Clones ranked in the top ten supply roughly a sixth of the sample.

The chain couples TRBV5-6 to TRBJ1-2, with the D gene too uncertain to name. The sequenced sample was peripheral blood. The clonotype comes from a man aged 60-69 years with active or convalescent COVID-19. The CDR3 reads as follows: CASSLTAGYTF. Here is the DNA: TGTGCCAGCAGCTTAACAGCTGGCTACACCTTC.